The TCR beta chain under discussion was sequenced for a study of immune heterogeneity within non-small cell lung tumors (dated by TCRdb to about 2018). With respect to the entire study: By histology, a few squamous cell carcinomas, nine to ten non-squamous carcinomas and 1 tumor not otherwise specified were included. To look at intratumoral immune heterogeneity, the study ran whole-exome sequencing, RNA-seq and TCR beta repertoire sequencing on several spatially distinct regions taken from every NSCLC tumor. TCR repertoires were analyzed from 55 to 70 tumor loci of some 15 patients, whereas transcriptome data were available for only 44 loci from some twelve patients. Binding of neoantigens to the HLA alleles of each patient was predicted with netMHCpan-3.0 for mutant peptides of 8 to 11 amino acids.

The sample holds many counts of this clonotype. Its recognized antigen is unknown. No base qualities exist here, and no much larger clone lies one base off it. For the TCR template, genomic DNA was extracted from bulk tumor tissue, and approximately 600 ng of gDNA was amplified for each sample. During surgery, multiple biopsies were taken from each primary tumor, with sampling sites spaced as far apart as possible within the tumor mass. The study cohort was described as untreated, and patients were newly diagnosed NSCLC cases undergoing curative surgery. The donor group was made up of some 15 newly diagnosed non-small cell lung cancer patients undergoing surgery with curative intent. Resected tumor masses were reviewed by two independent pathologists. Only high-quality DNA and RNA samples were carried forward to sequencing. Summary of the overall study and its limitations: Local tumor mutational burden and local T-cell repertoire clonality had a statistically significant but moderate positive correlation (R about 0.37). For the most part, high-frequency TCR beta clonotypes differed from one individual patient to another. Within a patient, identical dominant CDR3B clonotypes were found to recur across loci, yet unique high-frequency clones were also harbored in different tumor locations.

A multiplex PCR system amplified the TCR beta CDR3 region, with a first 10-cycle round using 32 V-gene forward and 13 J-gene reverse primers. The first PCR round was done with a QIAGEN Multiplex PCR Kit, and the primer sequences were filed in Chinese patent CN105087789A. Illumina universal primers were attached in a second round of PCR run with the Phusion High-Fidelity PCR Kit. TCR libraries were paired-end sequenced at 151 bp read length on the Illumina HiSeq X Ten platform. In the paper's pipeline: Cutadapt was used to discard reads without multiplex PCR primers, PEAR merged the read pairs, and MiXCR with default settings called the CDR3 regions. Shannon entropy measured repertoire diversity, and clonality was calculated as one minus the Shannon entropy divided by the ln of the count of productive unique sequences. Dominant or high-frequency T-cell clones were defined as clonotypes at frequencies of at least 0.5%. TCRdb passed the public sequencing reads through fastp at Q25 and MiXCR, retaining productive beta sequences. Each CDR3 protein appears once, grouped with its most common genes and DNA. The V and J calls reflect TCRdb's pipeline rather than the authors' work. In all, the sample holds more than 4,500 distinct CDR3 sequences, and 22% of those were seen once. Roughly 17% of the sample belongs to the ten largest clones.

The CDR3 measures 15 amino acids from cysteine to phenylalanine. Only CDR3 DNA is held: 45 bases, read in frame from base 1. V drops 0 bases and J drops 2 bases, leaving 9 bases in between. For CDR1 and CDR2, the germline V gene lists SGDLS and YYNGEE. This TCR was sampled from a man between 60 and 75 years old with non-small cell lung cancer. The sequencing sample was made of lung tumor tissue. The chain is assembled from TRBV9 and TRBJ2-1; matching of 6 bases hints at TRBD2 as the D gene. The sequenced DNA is TGTGCCAGCAGCGTAGCTGCGGGGACCTACAATGAGCAGTTCTTC. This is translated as CASSVAAGTYNEQFF.